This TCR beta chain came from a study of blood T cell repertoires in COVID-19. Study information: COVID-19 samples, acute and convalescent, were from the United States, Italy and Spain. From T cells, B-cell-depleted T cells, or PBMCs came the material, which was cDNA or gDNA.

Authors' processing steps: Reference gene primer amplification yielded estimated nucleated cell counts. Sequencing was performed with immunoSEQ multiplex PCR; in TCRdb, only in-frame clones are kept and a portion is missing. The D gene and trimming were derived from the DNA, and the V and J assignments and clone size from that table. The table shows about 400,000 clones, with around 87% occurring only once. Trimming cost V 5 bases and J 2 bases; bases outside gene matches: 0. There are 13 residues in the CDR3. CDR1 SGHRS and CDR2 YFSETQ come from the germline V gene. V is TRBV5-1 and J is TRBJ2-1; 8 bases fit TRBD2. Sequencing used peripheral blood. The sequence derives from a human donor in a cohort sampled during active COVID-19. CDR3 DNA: TGCGCCAGCAGGGGACTAGCCTACAATGAGCAGTTCTTC. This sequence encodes CASRGLAYNEQFF.